Sequencing of this T cell receptor beta chain was carried out in a study of blood T cell repertoires in COVID-19. About the study: Acute and convalescent COVID-19 specimens originated in the United States, Italy and Spain. T cells, B-cell-depleted T cells, or PBMCs provided the cDNA or gDNA that served as material.

V dropped 1 base and J dropped 0 bases, with 13 bases sitting between them. The CDR3 is 16 residues long. CDR1 is SQVTM and CDR2 is ANQGSEA in the germline V gene. Per the authors' pipeline: Reference gene primers were amplified, and this amplification served to estimate nucleated cell counts. The data were produced by immunoSEQ multiplex PCR, yet TCRdb's version contains in-frame clones alone and is incomplete. V, J and clone size were drawn from that table, and D and trimming were deduced from the DNA. Of about 57,000 clones in the sample, over 75% are singletons; the top ten hold approximately 5%.

The source is a human donor in a cohort sampled during active COVID-19. Sample: peripheral blood. The rearrangement links TRBV29-1 to TRBJ2-1; D might be TRBD2 (6 bases). This CDR3 is CSVEGHAGSSYNEQFF. In DNA, the CDR3 is TGCAGCGTTGAAGGACATGCGGGGAGCTCCTACAATGAGCAGTTCTTC.